These 6 T cell receptor beta chains share one sample of origin, sequenced in a study of spatial heterogeneity in lung cancer. TCRdb itself ran the 5' RACE reads through MiXCR, one entry per CDR3 protein. The sample has 40,000 to 45,000 distinct CDR3 sequences; 12% to 15% are singletons. Specified time point: sample taken at primary tumor resection. Sequencing was performed on whole RNA extracted from tumor and nontumor lung tissue, or from frozen PBMC, and the material was left unsorted. The material sequenced was PBMCs, taken at surgery. These receptors were collected from a male donor with early-stage non-small cell lung cancer.

The V call is TRBV14, the J call TRBJ1-5, with D uncertain. V was clipped by 1 base and J by 4 bases, with 5 bases between them. The germline V gene has CDR1 SGHDN and CDR2 FVKESK. CDR3 length: 13 amino acids. CDR3 in amino acids: CASSQGWNQPQHF. The CDR3 region has the DNA TGTGCCAGCAGCCAAGGGTGGAATCAGCCCCAGCATTTT.

In its sample, this clonotype was seen many times. The chain employs TRBV6-2 or TRBV6-3 and TRBJ2-5; maybe TRBD2 (5 bases). The V end was cut by 7 bases, the J end by 3 bases, with 21 bases between. The CDR3 has 16 residues. Germline V gene lookup returns CDR1 MNHEY and CDR2 SVGEGT. This CDR3 is CASNNLGMAGEETQYF. CDR3 DNA sequence: TGTGCCAGCAACAACCTGGGGATGGCGGGTGAAGAGACCCAGTACTTC.

In this sample, this clonotype turned up many times. The CDR3 region is CSVRQSNQPQHF. The CDR3 DNA follows: TGCAGCGTGCGACAGTCCAATCAGCCCCAGCATTTT. The rearrangement uses TRBV29-1 and TRBJ1-5, with D maybe TRBD1 (5 bases). The germline CDR1 and CDR2 sequences are SQVTM and ANQGSEA. The CDR3 runs to 12 residues. V dropped 6 bases and J dropped 3 bases, with 9 bases sitting between them.

Here the CDR3 DNA reads TGTGCCAGCAGTCAAACCGGGGACGTAGAAGAGACCCAGTACTTC. It translates to CASSQTGDVEETQYF. The chain joins TRBV28 to TRBJ2-5; D may be TRBD1 or TRBD2 (5 bases each). The CDR3 loop spans 15 amino acids. The germline V gene encodes CDR1 MDHEN and CDR2 SYDVKM. The V end was cut by 5 bases, the J end by 3 bases, with 16 bases between.

This clonotype was seen repeatedly, ten times or more. V and J are TRBV20-1 and TRBJ1-1; possibly TRBD1 for D (5 bases). Trimming took 5 bases from V and 3 from J, leaving 16 bases between them. Germline CDR1 is DFQATT and CDR2 is SNEGSKA (reference sequence). There are 14 residues in the CDR3. CDR3 sequence (DNA): TGCAGTGCTTTTCCGGGACTTTGGGACACTGAAGCTTTCTTT. It yields the protein CSAFPGLWDTEAFF.

This clonotype was picked up a small number of times. The V and J genes are TRBV12-3 or TRBV12-4 and TRBJ2-1; 8 positions match TRBD2. The CDR3 runs to 16 residues. V lost 10 bases, J lost 8 bases, and 19 bases stayed unmatched. The CDR3 nucleotides read TGTGCCACACTCAATACCTCAGCGGGGGTGGGCGATGAGCAGTTCTTC. Protein: CATLNTSAGVGDEQFF.